A single sample gave rise to the 30 T cell receptor beta chains below, sequenced in a study of CD8+CD57+ T cells in acquired aplastic anemia. Those patients picked for sequencing had displayed CD8+CD57+ cell expansion on flow cytometry. It was genomic DNA that served as the template for profiling TCR beta VDJ and CDR3. MiXCR was run by TCRdb on the reads, yielding one entry per CDR3 protein. This table holds around 200,000 distinct CDR3 sequences, about half found once. The specimen sequenced was sorted CD4+, CD8+, or CD8+CD57+ T cells (not recorded which) from PBMCs. The origin of the receptors is a human donor with aplastic anemia.

This chain links TRBV24-1 with TRBJ1-1; D is ambiguous. This CDR3 spans 12 amino acids. V was cut by 4 bases and J by 8 bases, with 10 bases left in between. The germline gives CDR1 KGHDR, CDR2 SFDVKD. CDR3 bases: TGTGCCACCAGTGACCGTACGGCGGAAGCTTTCTTT. This sequence encodes CATSDRTAEAFF.

The chain combines TRBV5-6 with TRBJ1-1, with TRBD1 matching over 12 bases. This CDR3 comprises 15 residues. Trimming removed 4 bases from V and 4 bases from J; junction bases left unmatched: 5. Germline V gene data show CDR1 as SGHDT and CDR2 as YYEEEE. The chain's CDR3 is CASSAQGQGATEAFF. The CDR3 region has the DNA TGTGCCAGCAGCGCCCAGGGACAGGGGGCCACTGAAGCTTTCTTT.

The chain carries TRBV14 and TRBJ1-2; TRBD1 might be the D (6 bases). The CDR3 is made up of 17 amino acids. Germline V gene sequence: CDR1 SGHDN, CDR2 FVKESK. The V and J ends lost 4 bases and 4 bases respectively, with 22 bases between them. The CDR3 protein is CASSRFWGGPGAYGYTF. CDR3 nucleotide sequence: TGTGCCAGCAGCCGCTTCTGGGGGGGGCCCGGGGCCTATGGCTACACCTTC.

This clonotype was recorded at least ten times. This chain links TRBV15 with TRBJ1-1; D is unclear. V dropped 0 bases and J dropped 7 bases, with 9 bases sitting between them. The germline gives CDR1 LNHNV, CDR2 YYDKDF (reference sequence). The CDR3 consists of 13 residues. Written as DNA, the CDR3 is TGTGCCACCAGCAGAGATCACGGTTATGAAGCTTTCTTT. Amino acid sequence: CATSRDHGYEAFF.

The chain carries TRBV3-1 and TRBJ2-3; D gene uncertain. CDR3 length: 13 residues. Trimming pared 7 bases from V and 5 bases from J, leaving 13 bases between. CDR1 and CDR2 (germline): LGHDT, YNNKEL (reference sequence). The CDR3 DNA sequence: TGTGCCAGCAACGAACTGGGCAGAGATACGCAGTATTTT. This translates into CASNELGRDTQYF.

A remark on this clonotype: A much larger clone differs by one base, so this may be a read error. V is TRBV12-3 or TRBV12-4 and J is TRBJ2-7, with D possibly matching TRBD1 (5 bases). CDR3 length equals 14 residues. V was clipped by 4 bases and J by 1 base, with 11 bases between them. In DNA form, the CDR3 reads TGTGCCAGCAGTTGGGGTTACAGGTCCTACGAGCAGTACTTC. Translated, it gives CASSWGYRSYEQYF.

In this sample, this clonotype turned up many times. The chain employs TRBV10-3 and TRBJ1-5; no clear D. The ends were cut back, 0 bases at V and 1 base at J, with 10 bases in the middle. The germline V gene encodes CDR1 ENHRY and CDR2 SYGVKD. This CDR3 has 16 amino acids. CDR3 nucleotide sequence: TGTGCCATCAGTGAGTCGCGTGGTGCGAGCAATCAGCCCCAGCATTTT. As protein: CAISESRGASNQPQHF.

The DNA for the CDR3 is TGTGCCAGCAGTAGACAGGGCGGTCAGCCCCAGCATTTT. Translating gives CASSRQGGQPQHF. The chain uses TRBV2 and TRBJ1-5, with TRBD1 identical over 7 bases. Germline V gene sequence: CDR1 SNHLY, CDR2 FYNNEI. The CDR3 contains 13 residues. V was clipped by 5 bases and J by 6 bases; unmatched bases: 4.

This clonotype occurred once. The chain recombines TRBV2 with TRBJ2-7; D unclear. Germline-derived CDR1 and CDR2 are SNHLY and FYNNEI. The length of the CDR3 is 13 residues. V was shortened by 6 bases and J by 7 bases, with 16 bases between the two germline ends. This chain's CDR3 is CASSEVQLPEQYF. Written as DNA, the CDR3 is TGTGCCAGCAGCGAGGTACAGCTCCCAGAGCAGTACTTC. The full variable domain, with the rest looked up from reference TRBV2 and TRBJ2-7, is EPEVTQTPSHQVTQMGQEVILRCVPISNHLYFYWYRQILGQKVEFLVSFYNNEISEKSEIFDDQFSVERPDGSNFTLKIRSTKLEDSAMYFCASSEVQLPEQYFGPGTRLTVT.

This clonotype was counted ten times or more. V is TRBV9 and J is TRBJ1-4, with D unclear. The germline gives CDR1 SGDLS, CDR2 YYNGEE. The V end was cut by 0 bases, the J end by 5 bases, with 8 bases between. This CDR3 comprises 14 residues. The CDR3 DNA reads as TGTGCCAGCAGCGTAGGTTCAGAGAATGAAAAACTGTTTTTT. Translated: CASSVGSENEKLFF.

The V and J genes are TRBV7-9 and TRBJ2-1; TRBD2 agrees at 9 bases. This CDR3 spans 14 amino acids. Trimming removed 4 bases from V and 8 bases from J; junction bases left unmatched: 6. Germline V gene lookup returns CDR1 SEHNR and CDR2 FQNEAQ (reference sequence). The CDR3 DNA follows: TGTGCCAGCAGCTCCCGGACTAGCGCTCATGAGCAGTTCTTC. Amino acid sequence: CASSSRTSAHEQFF.

This clonotype was observed at least ten times. The chain carries TRBV3-1 and TRBJ2-1; D is ambiguous. V was shortened by 0 bases and J by 9 bases, with 9 bases between the two germline ends. CDR1 is LGHDT and CDR2 is YNNKEL in the germline V gene (reference sequence). The CDR3 length is 13 residues. In DNA form, the CDR3 reads TGTGCCAGCAGCCAAGATCGAGACACTGAGCAGTTCTTC. Translating gives CASSQDRDTEQFF.

The rearrangement joins TRBV9 to TRBJ1-6; D is unclear. V was clipped by 0 bases and J by 8 bases, with 18 bases between them. Germline CDR1 is SGDLS and CDR2 is YYNGEE. The CDR3 contains 17 residues. CDR3 nucleotide sequence: TGTGCCAGCAGCGTAGCCAGCAGTCCCGGGTACGATTCACCCCTCCACTTT. Protein sequence: CASSVASSPGYDSPLHF. The whole variable domain, remainder taken from reference TRBV9 and TRBJ1-6, is DSGVTQTPKHLITATGQRVTLRCSPRSGDLSVYWYQQSLDQGLQFLIQYYNGEERAKGNILERFSAQQFPDLHSELNLSSLELGDSALYFCASSVASSPGYDSPLHFGNGTRLTVT.

On this clonotype: One base away lies a much larger clone, so this may be a sequencing read error. The chain carries TRBV19 and TRBJ1-3; D ambiguous. Germline CDR1 LNHDA, CDR2 SQIVND (reference sequence). There are 16 residues in the CDR3. In nucleotides, the CDR3 is TGTGCCAGTAGTACTCTGGACCGATCCTCTGGAAACGCCATATATTTT. It yields the protein CASSTLDRSSGNAIYF. Full variable domain (outside the CDR3, taken from reference TRBV19 and TRBJ1-3): DGGITQSPKYLFRKEGQNVTLSCEQNLNHDAMYWYRQDPGQGLRLIYYSQIVNDFQKGDIAEGYSVSREKKESFPLTVTSAQKNPTAFYLCASSTLDRSSGNAIYFGEGSWLTVV.

CDR3 residues: CAISDSTGGDEQYF. CDR3 nucleotide sequence: TGTGCCATCAGTGACTCGACAGGGGGGGACGAGCAGTACTTC. The chain is built from TRBV10-3 and TRBJ2-7; TRBD1 agrees at 9 bases. V lost 3 bases, J lost 5 bases, and 5 bases stayed unmatched. Per the germline V gene, CDR1 is ENHRY and CDR2 is SYGVKD. The CDR3 sequence is 14 residues long.

In its sample, this clonotype was seen many times. This chain links TRBV10-3 with TRBJ2-2; D might be TRBD2 (6 bases). The CDR3 length is 14 residues. Trimming took 11 bases from V and 0 from J, leaving 13 bases between them. CDR1 is ENHRY and CDR2 is SYGVKD in the germline V gene. CDR3 in DNA: TGTGCCTCTGGAGGGGATTCGAACACCGGGGAGCTGTTTTTT. Translated, it gives CASGGDSNTGELFF.

This clonotype came up a few times. The V call is TRBV9, the J call TRBJ1-1, with unresolved D. The CDR3 totals 16 residues. Germline CDR1 reads SGDLS; CDR2 reads YYNGEE. V lost 0 bases to trimming and J lost 5 bases, with 17 bases between them. The CDR3 DNA follows: TGTGCCAGCAGCGTAGTGGACCGTACCATGAGGACTGAAGCTTTCTTT. Translating it yields CASSVVDRTMRTEAFF.

The chain carries TRBV7-3 and TRBJ1-2, with TRBD1 matching over 8 bases. Trimming removed 5 bases from V and 1 base from J; junction bases left unmatched: 3. Germline V CDR1 and CDR2: SGHTA, FQGTGA. The CDR3 sequence is 14 residues long. The CDR3 DNA reads as TGTGCCAGCAGCACAGACAGGGGTAACTATGGCTACACCTTC. Amino acids: CASSTDRGNYGYTF.

The chain is built from TRBV19 and TRBJ1-6, with TRBD1 as a possible D gene (5 bases). This CDR3 spans 17 amino acids. V shed 6 bases and J shed 5 bases, with 20 bases lying between them. Germline V gene lookup returns CDR1 LNHDA and CDR2 SQIVND (reference sequence). For the CDR3, the DNA is TGTGCCAGTAGCCGACCTCATTCGGGGGAAGATAATTCACCCCTCCACTTT. Translation gives CASSRPHSGEDNSPLHF.

This clonotype was counted between two and nine times. V usage is TRBV30 and J usage is TRBJ2-3; D is unresolved. The CDR3 loop spans 11 amino acids. The V end was cut by 4 bases, the J end by 4 bases, with 6 bases between. Germline CDR1 reads GTSNPN; CDR2 reads SVGIG (reference sequence). The chain's CDR3 is CAWTAADTQYF. CDR3 sequence (DNA): TGTGCCTGGACCGCGGCAGATACGCAGTATTTT.

The table lists this clonotype with a few counts. Just one base apart from a much larger clone, this may be a read error. CDR3 in amino acids: CASSLVGDEQYF. The CDR3 DNA is TGTGCCAGCAGCTTAGTGGGGGACGAGCAGTACTTC. The genes are TRBV7-9 and TRBJ2-7; perhaps D is TRBD1 or TRBD2 (5 bases each). The CDR3 runs to 12 residues. The germline gives CDR1 SEHNR, CDR2 FQNEAQ (reference sequence). Trimming pared 1 base from V and 5 bases from J, leaving 6 bases between.

This clonotype was seen a single time. This sequence joins TRBV19 and TRBJ1-6, with D perhaps TRBD1 (5 bases). The CDR3 consists of 13 residues. The germline V gene encodes CDR1 LNHDA and CDR2 SQIVND (reference sequence). V was clipped by 3 bases and J by 13 bases, with 13 bases between them. The CDR3 nucleotides read TGTGCCAGTAGTATCAAAGGGGCCCCGCCCCTCCACTTT. It specifies CASSIKGAPPLHF.

V is TRBV15 and J is TRBJ1-4; D not resolved. There are 15 residues in the CDR3. Trimming shortened V by 0 bases and J by 8 bases, and 13 bases separated the two germline ends. Germline CDR1 LNHNV, CDR2 YYDKDF (reference sequence). CDR3 loop: CATSRDRSIGEKLFF. In DNA, the CDR3 is TGTGCCACCAGCAGAGATAGGTCAATAGGGGAAAAACTGTTTTTT. The full variable domain, its missing parts supplied by reference TRBV15 and TRBJ1-4, is DAMVIQNPRYQVTQFGKPVTLSCSQTLNHNVMYWYQQKSSQAPKLLFHYYDKDFNNEADTPDNFQSRRPNTSFCFLDIRSPGLGDTAMYLCATSRDRSIGEKLFFGSGTQLSVL.

This chain uses TRBV14 with TRBJ1-6; D not certain. Trimming took off 3 bases at V and 7 bases at J, with 7 bases between the two ends. The CDR3 has 13 amino acids. Germline loops: CDR1 SGHDN, CDR2 FVKESK. The chain's CDR3 is CASSHSNNSPLHF. The CDR3 coding sequence is TGTGCCAGCAGCCACTCTAACAATTCACCCCTCCACTTT.

This chain links TRBV2 with TRBJ2-7; 8 nucleotides line up with TRBD1. The CDR3 is 12 residues long. The V gene end was trimmed by 7 bases and the J gene end by 6 bases; junction bases not matched to a gene: 5. The V gene's germline CDR1 is SNHLY and CDR2 FYNNEI. The CDR3 DNA is TGTGCCAGCAAACGGACAGGGCTCGAGCAGTACTTC. It translates to CASKRTGLEQYF.

This clonotype has ten or more counts. The rearrangement uses TRBV7-2 and TRBJ2-7; D remains unclear. Germline values: CDR1 SGHTA, CDR2 FQGNSA. The CDR3 is 13 residues long. Trimming left V 0 bases short and J 6 bases short, with 9 bases between. In nucleotides, the CDR3 is TGTGCCAGCAGCTTAGCCTATCCTAGCGAGCAGTACTTC. This encodes CASSLAYPSEQYF.

This clonotype was recorded a few times. The junction departs from germline at one end; a sequencing error may be responsible. The J gene is TRBJ1-4, the V gene TRBV4-1; TRBD1 matches 9 bases. Germline V gene sequence: CDR1 MGHRA, CDR2 YSYEKL. The CDR3 is 15 amino acids. The CDR3 nucleotides read TGCGCCAGCAGCCAAGAACGGGACAGGGATGAAAAACTGCTTTTT. Residues: CASSQERDRDEKLLF.

This clonotype was counted many times. This chain connects TRBV7-2 to TRBJ1-6; D gene ambiguous. This CDR3 has 13 residues. CDR1 SGHTA and CDR2 FQGNSA come from the germline V gene. Trimming shortened V by 1 base and J by 10 bases, and 8 bases separated the two germline ends. The CDR3 DNA is TGTGCCAGCAGCTTAGATGTAGGCTCACCCCTCCACTTT. Translation: CASSLDVGSPLHF. Full variable domain (missing parts from reference TRBV7-2 and TRBJ1-6): GAGVSQSPSNKVTEKGKDVELRCDPISGHTALYWYRQSLGQGLEFLIYFQGNSAPDKSGLPSDRFSAERTGGSVSTLTIQRTQQEDSAVYLCASSLDVGSPLHFGNGTRLTVT.

This clonotype has ten or more counts. The chain carries TRBV2 and TRBJ2-2; no firm D call. V was shortened by 9 bases and J by 0 bases, with 8 bases between the two germline ends. Germline CDR1 reads SNHLY; CDR2 reads FYNNEI. This CDR3 comprises 13 residues. CDR3 in amino acids: CARQFSNTGELFF. CDR3 in DNA: TGTGCCAGGCAGTTTTCGAACACCGGGGAGCTGTTTTTT.

This clonotype appeared a single time. A much larger clone differs from this one at a single base, so this may be a read error. The rearrangement links TRBV7-6 to TRBJ2-1, with D perhaps matching TRBD2 (5 bases). There are 17 residues in the CDR3. The ends were cut back, 6 bases at V and 8 bases at J, with 26 bases in the middle. Per germline, CDR1 SGHVS and CDR2 FNYEAQ. The CDR3 loop reads CASRGSEGGRSWDEQFF. The CDR3 DNA follows: TGTGCCAGCAGGGGTTCCGAGGGCGGCCGATCCTGGGATGAGCAGTTCTTC.